This TCR beta chain was identified in a study of control samples from healthy donors and cancer patients. The V segment lost 0 bases and the J segment 0 bases; nucleotides outside the gene matches: 2. Germline V CDR1 and CDR2: LNHDA, SQIVND (reference sequence). This CDR3 comprises 16 residues. Clones were sequenced by immunoSEQ multiplex PCR, and TCRdb holds only the in-frame ones, with some missing. The repertoire has roughly 30,000 clones, 87% of them found once; the top ten carry about 3.8%. Sequences were obtained from formalin-fixed, paraffin-embedded tissue. The sequence derives from a female donor with melanoma. The V gene is TRBV19, the J gene TRBJ2-7, with 10 bases lining up with TRBD2. The CDR3 DNA follows: TGTGCCAGTAGTATAGATTCTAGCGGGAGCTCCTACGAGCAGTACTTC. As protein: CASSIDSSGSSYEQYF.